A selection of T cell receptor beta chains follows, all from one sample in a study of OX40 agonist ivuxolimab in advanced cancers. Assay: immunoSEQ multiplex PCR; the TCRdb copy retains only in-frame clones and omits some. The sample holds about 42,000 clones; about 86% are singletons and the top ten take 21%. The source material was CD4+ or CD8+ T cells sorted from blood, sampled in a trial of the OX40 agonist ivuxolimab. Receptor source: an adult with an advanced solid tumor such as melanoma, head and neck, liver or kidney cancer. Each CDR3 is given without its conserved first and last residue.

v_call cdr3_aa
TRBV4-3 ASSQDEGTGELF
TRBV4-1 ATARAGVNEKLF
TRBV7-8 ASSLATGLGDTEAF
TRBV2 ASSDQPVEYSSSPLH
TRBV4-1 ASSQDLTRESPLH
TRBV6-1 ASSEVNEQY
TRBV14 ASSPRTGNSPLH
TRBV11-2 TSSLGDTQY
TRBV7-9 ASSFRTGGELF
TRBV4-1 ASSQDRWEIGGDTEAF
TRBV9 ASSASLWETSEADTQY
TRBV9 ASSEPGRGEETQY
TRBV7-3 ASSFWVVWAFEVGAF
TRBV7-9 ASSRRRGSISPLH
TRBV5-1 ASRWTSGADTQY
TRBV28 ASSLSSGGNYGYT
TRBV2 ASSDLGTTGQPQH